This T cell receptor beta chain was captured by sequencing in a study of neoadjuvant anti-PD-1 for oral cavity cancer. CDR1 MNHNY and CDR2 SVGAGI come from the germline V gene (reference sequence). The CDR3 covers 14 residues. The ends were cut back, 6 bases at V and 9 bases at J, with 18 bases in the middle. Only one count was recorded for this clone. The antigen is unknown. Study outcomes and limitations: TCR analyses covered only a few patients per response group. PBMC Gini-index clonality exceeded responders' in non-responders post-nivolumab.

TCRdb's table, derived via immunoSEQ multiplex PCR, lists solely in-frame clones and lacks some. Altogether over 80,000 clones are present, approximately 84% being singletons, with the ten largest covering 2.5% to 3.5%. V usage is TRBV6-6 and J usage is TRBJ1-3; no reliable D call. The sequences come from PBMCs, collected before nivolumab (anti-PD-1) treatment. The receptor comes from a person aged 35-79 years with oral cavity squamous cell carcinoma. CDR3 in amino acids: CASSLGLLGSTIYF. In DNA form, the CDR3 reads TGTGCCAGCAGCCTCGGACTGCTCGGGAGCACCATATATTTT.